A single sample is the source of the 8 T cell receptor beta chains below, sequenced in a study of blood T cell repertoires in COVID-19. Generated by immunoSEQ multiplex PCR, the TCRdb table keeps only in-frame clones and is missing some. The top ten clones hold about 1.7% of a sample with approximately 150,000 clones, over 80% of them seen once. Material: peripheral blood. These receptors were taken from a woman aged 45-59 years with acute or convalescent COVID-19.

The V and J genes are TRBV7-3 and TRBJ2-5; a weak D match, TRBD1 (6 bases). Deletions cut 5 bases from V and 2 bases from J, with 12 bases between. The CDR3 totals 14 residues. The germline gives CDR1 SGHTA, CDR2 FQGTGA. The CDR3 here is CASSQQGMQETQYF. In DNA, the CDR3 is TGTGCCAGCAGCCAACAGGGTATGCAAGAGACCCAGTACTTC.

This clone was recorded only once. The chain links TRBV10-3 to TRBJ2-4, with D unclear. Trimming cost V 3 bases and J 5 bases, with 8 bases left between them. Germline V gives CDR1 ENHRY, CDR2 SYGVKD. The CDR3 loop spans 13 amino acids. As DNA, the CDR3 is TGTGCCATCAGTGATTTTTCCGAAAACATTCAGTACTTC. Its translation is CAISDFSENIQYF.

The J gene is TRBJ1-4, the V gene TRBV6-5; 8 bases fit TRBD1. CDR1 is MNHEY, CDR2 SVGAGI, per germline. The CDR3 spans 13 residues. V trimming: 7 bases; J trimming: 8 bases; junction bases outside the gene matches: 6. CDR3 amino acids: CASKDRVREKLFF. DNA for the CDR3: TGTGCCAGCAAGGACAGGGTTAGAGAAAAACTGTTTTTT.

The chain joins TRBV24-1 to TRBJ2-2, with D possibly TRBD1 on 6 matching bases. Germline values: CDR1 KGHDR, CDR2 SFDVKD. There are 14 residues in the CDR3. V was trimmed by 0 bases and J by 5 bases, leaving 6 bases between them. The CDR3 region has the DNA TGTGCCACCAGTGATTTGACAGGGACCGGGGAGCTGTTTTTT. Translating it yields CATSDLTGTGELFF.

The V and J genes are TRBV5-1 and TRBJ1-1; 10 bases line up with TRBD1. The CDR3 contains 13 residues. CDR1 and CDR2 (germline): SGHRS, YFSETQ. The V segment lost 5 bases and the J segment 6 bases; nucleotides outside the gene matches: 4. The CDR3 DNA reads TGCGCCAGCAGGGTTGGGACAGGGGCTGAAGCTTTCTTT. It codes for CASRVGTGAEAFF.

The rearrangement links TRBV7-9 to TRBJ2-6, with D hard to call. CDR3 length equals 15 residues. V was cut by 2 bases and J by 1 base, with 6 bases left in between. The V gene's germline CDR1 is SEHNR and CDR2 FQNEAQ (reference sequence). CDR3 coding DNA: TGTGCCAGCAGCTTAACCGGGTCTGGGGCCAACGTCCTGACTTTC. Encoded protein: CASSLTGSGANVLTF.

The rearrangement joins TRBV7-9 to TRBJ2-1, with TRBD2 matching over 10 bases. This CDR3 contains 16 residues. Germline V gives CDR1 SEHNR, CDR2 FQNEAQ (reference sequence). The J segment lost 8 bases and the V segment lost 4 bases, leaving 11 bases of the junction unmatched. The CDR3 is CASSSSSGSINDEQFF. CDR3 nucleotide sequence: TGTGCCAGCAGCTCATCTAGCGGGAGTATCAACGATGAGCAGTTCTTC.

The chain uses TRBV5-5 and TRBJ1-4, with 8 bases fitting TRBD1. The CDR3 is 15 residues long. Germline V gene sequence: CDR1 SGHKS, CDR2 YYEKEE (reference sequence). With V trimmed by 0 bases and J by 7 bases, 5 bases remained unmatched. The chain's CDR3 is CASSLVGTGGEKLFF. CDR3 DNA sequence: TGTGCCAGCAGCTTGGTCGGGACAGGCGGTGAAAAACTGTTTTTT.